The 15 T cell receptor delta chains in this list originate from one sample, sequenced in a study of γδ T cells in repeated Plasmodium falciparum infection. TCRdb re-analyzed the multiplex PCR reads via CATT. The sample has 90,000 to 95,000 delta-chain clones; over 0.75% are singletons. Gammadelta T cells were flow-sorted from PBMC into Vgamma9/Vdelta2+ and Vdelta2-negative populations for bulk analysis. Sequences were obtained from gamma-delta T cells from blood. The source is a pool of human donors (malaria-infected and uninfected, not separated).

This clone was observed many times. The genes are TRDV2 and TRDJ1; tentative D call: TRDD3 (5 bases). V lost 2 bases to trimming and J lost 1 base, with 13 bases between them. From germline, CDR1 is GEAIGNYY and CDR2 EKD. The CDR3 covers 15 residues. The CDR3 spells CACDILGSPTDKLIF. The CDR3 coding sequence is TGTGCCTGTGACATCCTGGGATCCCCCACCGATAAACTCATCTTT.

This clone was counted between two and nine times. A far larger clone is one base from this, pointing to a likely read error. The same CDR3 also results from other DNA sequences found in this sample. The chain recombines TRDV2 with TRDJ3, with D perhaps matching TRDD3 (5 bases). Here the J gene was assigned by germline matching of the DNA, as TCRdb has none. The CDR3 runs 19 residues. CDR1 GEAIGNYY and CDR2 EKD come from the germline V gene. CDR3 sequence: CACDTVQIESSWDTRQMFF. Here the CDR3 DNA reads TGTGCCTGTGACACCGTGCAAATCGAGAGCTCCTGGGACACCCGTCAGATGTTTTTC.

In the case of this clone: The protein recorded in TCRdb matches a much larger clone and deviates from this DNA's translation at residue 8, suggesting a read error; the protein here is obtained by translating the DNA. This rearrangement joins TRDV1 to TRDJ2; the match to TRDD3 covers 13 bases. The J gene was missing in TCRdb and was found by matching the end of the DNA to germline. The germline V gene encodes CDR1 TSWWSYY and CDR2 QGS. CDR3 size: 24 residues. Trimming cost V 5 bases and J 0 bases; bases outside gene matches: 24. Here the CDR3 DNA reads TGTGCTCTTGGGTCGTCCCTCGACTGGGCTTACTGGGGGATACGCTTTGCTTTGACAGCACAACTCTTCTTT. This gives the protein CALGSSLDWAYWGIRFALTAQLFF.

With regard to this clone: Since a far larger clone is one base different, this is likely a read error. This sample also contains other DNA sequences that code for the same CDR3. This chain links TRAV38-2/DV8 with TRDJ3; possibly TRDD3 for D (5 bases). Since TCRdb gives no J gene, matching the DNA to germline was used here to assign it. CDR1 and CDR2 (germline): TSESDYY, QEAYKQQN. The CDR3 sequence is 19 residues long. V was shortened by 2 bases and J by 0 bases, with 15 bases between the two germline ends. CDR3 residues: CAYRRSCGYGSWDTRQMFF. The CDR3 coding sequence is TGTGCTTATAGGAGGAGTTGTGGATATGGCTCCTGGGACACCCGACAGATGTTTTTC.

The chain recombines TRDV1 with TRDJ1; 11 bases are a match to TRDD3. The J gene, absent from TCRdb, was called here by matching the DNA to germline. The length of the CDR3 is 25 residues. Germline V CDR1 and CDR2: TSWWSYY, QGS. Germline trimming cut 2 bases from V and 0 bases from J; bases unmatched to any gene: 29. The CDR3: CALGENPTLPWVRLTGGYNTDKLIF. The CDR3 region has the DNA TGTGCTCTTGGGGAAAATCCTACCCTCCCTTGGGTGCGTCTTACTGGGGGATATAACACCGATAAACTCATCTTT.

This clone occurred a few times. The protein recorded in TCRdb matches a much larger clone and deviates from this DNA's translation at residue 15, suggesting a read error; the protein here is obtained by translating the DNA. V gene TRDV2 was called; the J gene was not; the table's D call TRDD3 went unverified against the DNA. Germline V CDR1 and CDR2: GEAIGNYY, EKD. The CDR3 is made up of 17 amino acids. CDR3 protein: CACDLLGVSDPPDKPIF. CDR3 nucleotides: TGTGCCTGTGACCTACTGGGGGTGTCCGATCCCCCCGATAAACCCATCTTT.

This clone was recorded a few times. The mismatch at residue 6 between this DNA's translation and the TCRdb protein of a much larger clone likely reflects a read error; the protein shown is translated from the DNA. The CDR3 DNA reads as TGTGCCTGTGACACATGTCGGGGGATACGAGACGATAAACTCATCTTT. Encoded protein: CACDTCRGIRDDKLIF. The chain couples TRDV2 to TRDJ1, with 10 bases fitting TRDD3. TCRdb gives no J gene; it was assigned here by matching the DNA to germline. CDR3 length: 16 amino acids. V shed 1 base, J shed 4 bases, and the junction held 8 bases outside the gene matches. CDR1 is GEAIGNYY and CDR2 is EKD in the germline V gene.

As to this clone: A read error is likely here: a far larger clone is one base away. The identical CDR3 is also encoded by other nucleotide sequences in the sample. The chain carries TRDV2 and TRDJ1; 7 positions agree with TRDD3. TCRdb gives no J gene; it was assigned here by matching the DNA to germline. The CDR3 runs 14 residues. V shed 1 base and J 5 bases; nucleotides not matched to a gene: 6. Germline loops: CDR1 GEAIGNYY, CDR2 EKD. CDR3 DNA: TGTGCCTGTGACACGTTGGGGGAGATGGATAAACTCATCTTT. Its translation is CACDTLGEMDKLIF.

In its sample, this clone was seen many times. TCRdb records a much larger clone's protein for this DNA, with a difference at residue 7 that likely arises from a read error; the protein given is the translation of the DNA. The V and J genes are TRDV2 and TRDJ1; D is undetermined. The J gene, not given by TCRdb, was assigned here from a germline match of the nucleotide sequence. The V and J ends lost 0 bases and 10 bases respectively, with 17 bases between them. CDR1 is GEAIGNYY and CDR2 is EKD in the germline V gene. The CDR3 extends over 14 amino acids. The CDR3 region has the DNA TGTGCCTGTGACACCCCTCTTGTAGTTGGCGTACTCATCTTT. Translated: CACDTPLVVGVLIF.

This clone showed up many times. This chain links TRDV1 with TRDJ2, with D possibly called TRDD2 or TRDD3 (5 bases each). Germline lookup yields CDR1 TSWWSYY and CDR2 QGS. The CDR3 is 20 amino acids. V lost 6 bases and J 2 bases, leaving 28 bases between the germline ends. The CDR3 region has the DNA TGTGCTCTTGGCCTCTCATTCCTCCGCCTAAGGGGGGTCTTGACAGCACAACTCTTCTTT. This translates into CALGLSFLRLRGVLTAQLFF.

This clone was counted only a few times. A single base is all that separates this from a far larger clone, so a read error is likely. The same CDR3 is also encoded by other DNA sequences in this sample. The chain combines TRDV1 with TRDJ1; D is perhaps TRDD2 (5 bases). The J gene was missing in TCRdb and was found by matching the end of the DNA to germline. The V gene's germline CDR1 is TSWWSYY and CDR2 QGS. The CDR3 has 18 amino acids. The CDR3 protein is CALGKPIPPRVPLDKLIF. As DNA, the CDR3 is TGTGCCCTTGGGAAGCCCATTCCTCCGCGGGTGCCTCTCGATAAACTCATCTTT.

A word on this clone: TCRdb's protein for this DNA is that of a much larger clone and differs from the translation at residue 9, likely a read error; the protein shown is the DNA translation. The V gene is TRDV1, the J gene TRDJ1; 9 bases map to TRDD3. The V and J ends lost 7 bases and 1 base, in that order; junction bases with no gene match: 7. Germline V CDR1 and CDR2: TSWWSYY, QGS. This CDR3 contains 15 residues. The CDR3 loop reads CALERGGYSTDKLIF. The CDR3 bases are TGTGCTCTTGAGCGGGGGGGATACAGCACCGATAAACTCATCTTT.

A remark on this clone: A far larger clone differs by one base, so this is likely a read error. Other DNA sequences in the same sample also yield this CDR3. The chain carries TRDV2 and TRDJ1; 9 bases agree with TRDD3. In the absence of a J gene in TCRdb, the DNA was matched to germline to assign it here. Germline CDR1 reads GEAIGNYY; CDR2 reads EKD. The CDR3 has 19 amino acids. V lost 0 bases to trimming and J lost 2 bases; unmatched junction nucleotides: 15. The CDR3 loop reads CACDTVGTGGPKYTDKLIF. CDR3 in DNA: TGTGCCTGTGACACCGTTGGTACTGGGGGACCAAAGTATACCGATAAACTCATCTTT.

There are a few counts of this clone. A far larger clone is off by one base, so a read error is likely. Other DNA sequences in the sample encode the same CDR3. The rearrangement links TRDV1 to TRDJ1; the match to TRDD3 covers 7 bases. V lost 5 bases and J lost 5; bases outside the gene matches: 20. Looked up from germline, CDR1 is TSWWSYY and CDR2 is QGS. The CDR3 length is 18 residues. The CDR3 DNA follows: TGTGCTCTTGGGAGTGCCTCCCTACTGGGGAAAGGAACTGATAAACTCATCTTT. Residues: CALGSASLLGKGTDKLIF.

With regard to this clone: This DNA's translation and the protein TCRdb lists, from a much larger clone, do not match at residue 5, likely due to a read error; the protein shown is translated from the DNA. The chain uses TRDV2 and TRDJ3, with 9 bases aligning to TRDD3. TCRdb carries no J gene annotation; the J gene was assigned here by matching the DNA with germline. The V gene's germline CDR1 is GEAIGNYY and CDR2 EKD. The CDR3 runs to 20 residues. V was clipped by 3 bases and J by 0 bases; unmatched bases: 11. The chain's CDR3 is CACDAIVLGDSSWDTRQMFF. The CDR3 DNA follows: TGTGCCTGTGACGCGATCGTACTGGGGGACAGCTCCTGGGACACCCGACAGATGTTTTTC.